Described below is a single T cell receptor (beta chain) sequence and its context. The clone's antigen remains unknown. No base quality information exists; no much larger clone differs at one position. The germline ends are 13 bases apart after V is trimmed by 6 bases and J by 0 bases. Counted from cysteine to phenylalanine, this CDR3 has 14 amino acids. The read is trimmed to its CDR3 DNA, 42 bases read in frame from base 1. According to the germline V gene (reference sequence), CDR1 reads DFQATT and CDR2 reads SNEGSKA. The data originate from a study of blood T cells in healthy people across ages (dated by TCRdb to the mid-2010s). Broadly, across the study: Template switching captured roughly one uniquely barcoded TCR beta cDNA molecule per two T cells in model experiments. Four age groups were formed from the donors: young (average 16 years), middle-aged (around 40), aged (roughly 58) and long-lived (82). Using deep sequencing normalized with unique cDNA molecular identifiers, the study measured how TCR beta repertoire diversity changes with age. The study analyzed two additional independent replicas of 1 million unique cDNA reads from the same blood draw for two donors, one aged 18 to 30 and one aged 80 or older. To avoid experimental bias, donors of different ages were randomly spread across the sequencing lanes.

Systemically healthy Caucasian individuals from Russia, 39 in total and aged 6 to 90 years, were included as donors. Around 10 milliliters of peripheral blood were drawn from each donor into EDTA-treated Vacutainer tubes. Ficoll-Paque density-gradient centrifugation was used to isolate PBMCs, with at least 6.5 million obtained per sample. Total RNA was extracted from PBMCs with Trizol reagent, with at least 5 micrograms obtained per sample. For every donor, an aliquot of PBMCs went through flow cytometry to measure the percentages of naive CD45RAhigh/CD27high T cells. The paper as a whole reports these results and caveats: Because donor CMV infection status was unknown, age-related changes in expanded clonotypes were potentially confounded. There was a strong correlation between observed TCR beta diversity and the percentage of naive T cells measured by flow cytometry. Observed TCR beta diversity per million T cells fell roughly linearly with age, and a significant reduction was already apparent by age about 43. Compared with the aged group, the long-lived group had more naive CD4+ T cells, fewer expanded clones and increased TCR diversity, a pattern suggesting age selection. Bulk unsorted PBMC profiling prevented conclusive comparison of naive and antigen-experienced compartments. Total diversity estimates from one million sequenced T cells were considered lower bounds and underestimates.

The method was 5' RACE. These reads were obtained on an Illumina HiSeq 2500. A second PCR of roughly 6 to 12 cycles was run with a J-beta primer mix and a sample-barcoded 5' primer. Each TCR beta cDNA molecule received a unique molecular identifier from a template-switch 5' adaptor carrying 12 random nucleotides. Each sample yielded at least 3 million CDR3-containing paired-end reads. First-strand cDNA was synthesized from all RNA with the Mint cDNA synthesis kit, primed by a TRBC-specific oligonucleotide. Following uracil-DNA glycosylase treatment, all cDNA underwent a first 18-cycle PCR with the universal primers M1SS and BC2_uni_R. The authors' pipeline ran thus. Normalization of each sample was performed by random selection of 1 million high-quality reads, each carrying a distinct molecular identifier. Instead of being binned into consensus sequences, reads with shared molecular identifiers were discarded. CDR3 identification, clonotype clustering and error correction used MiTCR with a Q25 quality threshold and the strictest error-elimination algorithm. A nonparametric unseen species model using Euler transformation provided a lower-bound estimate of total TCR beta diversity. TCRdb applied fastp at Q25 and MiXCR to the public reads, then kept only in-frame beta chains. Entries are consolidated by CDR3 protein sequence, retaining the most common genes and DNA. V and J calls and clone size were set by TCRdb, not the authors. The sample table records about 1,800,000 distinct CDR3 sequences; roughly 30% of these occur just once. Around 7.7% of the sample goes to the ten largest clones.

The clonotype was recovered from a woman in her twenties or thirties in good health. The sample comprised blood. Here the chain combines TRBV20-1 and TRBJ2-3; TRBD2 is a weak D gene call, 5 bases matching. The CDR3 here reads CSAKKLASTDTQYF. The DNA sequence is as follows: TGCAGTGCGAAAAAGCTAGCTAGCACAGATACGCAGTATTTT.